This T cell receptor (beta chain) was identified in a study of shared clonotypes between healthy human individuals. Germline assignment: CDR1 SGHTA and CDR2 FQGNSA. CDR3 length: 13 residues. V shed 5 bases and J shed 8 bases, with 15 bases lying between them. Libraries were prepared by immunoSEQ multiplex PCR; TCRdb keeps only in-frame clonotypes and omits some of them. This sample has about 1.5 million clones, with roughly 98% found just once. All donors qualified as healthy HIV-negative adults and had experienced no recent acute infections or vaccinations. Specimen: naive CD4+ T cells sorted from blood. Subset defined: CD45RA+ positively selected. V usage is TRBV7-2 and J usage is TRBJ1-2; the D is unclear. The receptor was derived from a man aged 30 to 39 in good health. The CDR3 spells CASSPQESSGYTF. CDR3 nucleotides: TGTGCCAGCAGCCCCCAAGAATCATCCGGCTACACCTTC.